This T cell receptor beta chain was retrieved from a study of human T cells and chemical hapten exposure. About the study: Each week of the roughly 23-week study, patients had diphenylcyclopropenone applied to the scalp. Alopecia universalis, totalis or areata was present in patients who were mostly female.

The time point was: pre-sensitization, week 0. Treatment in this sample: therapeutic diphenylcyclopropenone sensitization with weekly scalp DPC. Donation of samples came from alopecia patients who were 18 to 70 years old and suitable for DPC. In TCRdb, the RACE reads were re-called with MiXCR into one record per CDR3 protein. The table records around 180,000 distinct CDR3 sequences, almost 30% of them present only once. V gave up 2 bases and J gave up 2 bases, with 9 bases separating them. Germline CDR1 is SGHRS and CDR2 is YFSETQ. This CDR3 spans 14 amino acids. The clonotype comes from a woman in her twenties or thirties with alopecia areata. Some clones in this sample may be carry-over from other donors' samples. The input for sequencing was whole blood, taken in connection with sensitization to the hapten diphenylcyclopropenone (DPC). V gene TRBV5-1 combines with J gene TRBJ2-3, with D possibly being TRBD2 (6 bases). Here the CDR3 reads CASSFGGITDTQYF. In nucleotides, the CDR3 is TGCGCCAGCAGCTTCGGCGGGATCACAGATACGCAGTATTTT.